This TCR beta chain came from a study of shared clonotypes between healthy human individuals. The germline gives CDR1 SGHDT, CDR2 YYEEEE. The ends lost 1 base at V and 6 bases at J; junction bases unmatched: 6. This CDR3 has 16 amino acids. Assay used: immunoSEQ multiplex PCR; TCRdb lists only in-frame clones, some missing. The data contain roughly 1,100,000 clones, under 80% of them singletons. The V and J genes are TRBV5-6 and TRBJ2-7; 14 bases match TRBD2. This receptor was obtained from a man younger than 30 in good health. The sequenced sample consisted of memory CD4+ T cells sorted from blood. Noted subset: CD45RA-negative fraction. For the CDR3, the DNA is TGTGCCAGCAGCTTGCGACTAGCGGGAGGGCCTAGCGAGCAGTACTTC. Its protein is CASSLRLAGGPSEQYF.